What follows describes a single T cell receptor (beta chain). The CDR3 sequence is 13 residues long. CDR1 SGDLS and CDR2 YYNGEE come from the germline V gene. V was cut by 4 bases and J by 0 bases, with 8 bases left in between. Some clones are missing from TCRdb's copy, which holds only in-frame ones; the method was immunoSEQ multiplex PCR. The table records 130,000 to 150,000 clones, 70% to 90% of them present only once. These data originate in a study of cytomegalovirus exposure and HLA in healthy donors. J is TRBJ2-7 and V is TRBV9; D is perhaps TRBD2 (5 bases). Sequencing used PBMCs. The sequence was obtained from a woman aged 18 to 35 in good health and CMV-seropositive. The CDR3 DNA reads TGTGCCAGCAGCAATGGGAGCTCCTACGAGCAGTACTTC. It translates to CASSNGSSYEQYF. Full variable domain (rest looked up from reference TRBV9 and TRBJ2-7): DSGVTQTPKHLITATGQRVTLRCSPRSGDLSVYWYQQSLDQGLQFLIQYYNGEERAKGNILERFSAQQFPDLHSELNLSSLELGDSALYFCASSNGSSYEQYFGPGTRLTVT.